This T cell receptor (beta chain) was captured in a study of Graves' ophthalmopathy and Graves' hyperthyroidism. Germline loops: CDR1 DFQATT, CDR2 SNEGSKA (reference sequence). V lost 4 bases to trimming and J lost 6 bases, with 9 bases between them. The CDR3 has 11 amino acids. RNA transcripts served as template for amplifying TCR beta CDR3 sequences. An opening RT-PCR round employed HTBI primers and preceded a second-round multiplex PCR. TCRdb re-called the multiplex PCR reads through MiXCR, storing one row per CDR3 protein. Of about 550,000 distinct CDR3 sequences in the sample, 35% to 45% are singletons; the top ten hold approximately 4.1%. Participants with hyperthyroidism, aged 18 to 65, were newly diagnosed with under 2 months' duration. The study excluded patients with other autoimmune diseases, uncontrolled infections, pregnancy or lactation. The diagnostic workup employed clinical symptoms, serum thyroxine, TRAb, thyroid ultrasound and orbital computed tomography.

What was sequenced was peripheral blood or thyroid tissue (not recorded which). This sequence joins TRBV20-1 and TRBJ2-5; D gene ambiguous. The source is an adult man with Graves' hyperthyroidism. The chain's CDR3 is CSATWLQTQYF. CDR3 DNA: TGCAGTGCTACCTGGTTGCAGACCCAGTACTTC.